These T cell receptor beta chains were read from a single sample in a study of T cell changes during pregnancy in multiple sclerosis. Repertoires were generated with immunoSEQ multiplex PCR, while TCRdb's copy carries only in-frame clones and drops some. The sample has tens of thousands of clones, nearly 90% seen once; the top ten hold around 6.9%. This specimen was CD8+ T cells from peripheral blood mononuclear cells, taken in the second trimester of pregnancy. The source of these receptors is a female donor with multiple sclerosis, enrolled in a pregnancy study. Both conserved end residues are part of each CDR3. A D gene is named only where the DNA matches it firmly.

d_gene: TRBD2; v_gene: TRBV5-1; CDR3aa: CASSGSGGTTEQYF
d_gene: TRBD1; v_gene: TRBV6-5; CDR3aa: CASGTGTGPGNTIYF
d_gene: -; v_gene: TRBV4-1; CDR3aa: CASSQDDQGIPSEQYF
d_gene: -; v_gene: TRBV6-5; CDR3aa: CASSPANQPQHF
d_gene: TRBD1; v_gene: TRBV6-4; CDR3aa: CASSDGTGGNEQFF
d_gene: TRBD2; v_gene: TRBV7-9; CDR3aa: CASSFVSGRGVSYEQYF
d_gene: -; v_gene: TRBV4-3; CDR3aa: CASSQEQSVDTQYF
d_gene: TRBD2; v_gene: TRBV30; CDR3aa: CAWSALAGGYNEQFF
d_gene: TRBD1; v_gene: TRBV29-1; CDR3aa: CSVEAWGQTNYGYTF
d_gene: -; v_gene: TRBV7-9; CDR3aa: CASSRQTEAFF
d_gene: TRBD2; v_gene: TRBV2; CDR3aa: CASSEMGWREYNEQFF
d_gene: -; v_gene: TRBV27; CDR3aa: CASGQFPNYGYTF
d_gene: -; v_gene: TRBV27; CDR3aa: CASSPGTSAYEQYF
d_gene: -; v_gene: TRBV6-6; CDR3aa: CASSYSSDSRYGYTF
d_gene: TRBD2; v_gene: TRBV7-9; CDR3aa: CASSSGTGLAGLYF
d_gene: TRBD1; v_gene: TRBV6-4; CDR3aa: CASSATGTNSPLHF
d_gene: -; v_gene: TRBV7-6; CDR3aa: CASSPREETQYF
d_gene: TRBD1; v_gene: TRBV7-8; CDR3aa: CASSLGGRGLVGYTF
d_gene: TRBD2; v_gene: TRBV29-1; CDR3aa: CSVAGLAGVPYEQYF
d_gene: -; v_gene: TRBV4-1; CDR3aa: CASSRGETQYF
d_gene: TRBD1; v_gene: TRBV7-9; CDR3aa: CASSVRLDRVETQYF
d_gene: -; v_gene: TRBV5-6; CDR3aa: CASSLDLSNEQFF
d_gene: TRBD1; v_gene: TRBV30; CDR3aa: CAWKVGDRLYGYTF
d_gene: -; v_gene: TRBV13; CDR3aa: CASSLSGASLDTQYF
d_gene: -; v_gene: TRBV30; CDR3aa: CAWRSSSEQYF
d_gene: -; v_gene: TRBV11-1; CDR3aa: CASSLVGAGEQYF
d_gene: -; v_gene: TRBV6-5; CDR3aa: CASSYDEGQSSGYTF
d_gene: -; v_gene: TRBV27; CDR3aa: CASSLYVNTEAFF
d_gene: TRBD2; v_gene: TRBV27; CDR3aa: CASSLAGGLSYEQYF
d_gene: TRBD2; v_gene: TRBV18; CDR3aa: CASSPDGLAGSIEPYEQYF
d_gene: TRBD1; v_gene: TRBV6-5; CDR3aa: CASSLDRGDGYTF
d_gene: -; v_gene: TRBV9; CDR3aa: CASTTPGAFYGYTF
d_gene: -; v_gene: TRBV19; CDR3aa: CASSIPGQSLNYGYTF
d_gene: -; v_gene: TRBV6-6; CDR3aa: CASSASPTNYGYTF
d_gene: -; v_gene: TRBV9; CDR3aa: CASSAGVTQETQYF
d_gene: -; v_gene: TRBV18; CDR3aa: CASSPSDTEAFF
d_gene: TRBD1; v_gene: TRBV27; CDR3aa: CASSLSDRDPDGYTF
d_gene: TRBD1; v_gene: TRBV19; CDR3aa: CASSPGQVYEQYF
d_gene: TRBD1; v_gene: TRBV27; CDR3aa: CASSSFGTGSNEQYF
d_gene: TRBD1; v_gene: TRBV12-5; CDR3aa: CASTQGEWSYNEQFF
d_gene: TRBD1; v_gene: TRBV6-1; CDR3aa: CASSEASGQGETQYF
d_gene: -; v_gene: TRBV19; CDR3aa: CASSSEDLGTDTQYF